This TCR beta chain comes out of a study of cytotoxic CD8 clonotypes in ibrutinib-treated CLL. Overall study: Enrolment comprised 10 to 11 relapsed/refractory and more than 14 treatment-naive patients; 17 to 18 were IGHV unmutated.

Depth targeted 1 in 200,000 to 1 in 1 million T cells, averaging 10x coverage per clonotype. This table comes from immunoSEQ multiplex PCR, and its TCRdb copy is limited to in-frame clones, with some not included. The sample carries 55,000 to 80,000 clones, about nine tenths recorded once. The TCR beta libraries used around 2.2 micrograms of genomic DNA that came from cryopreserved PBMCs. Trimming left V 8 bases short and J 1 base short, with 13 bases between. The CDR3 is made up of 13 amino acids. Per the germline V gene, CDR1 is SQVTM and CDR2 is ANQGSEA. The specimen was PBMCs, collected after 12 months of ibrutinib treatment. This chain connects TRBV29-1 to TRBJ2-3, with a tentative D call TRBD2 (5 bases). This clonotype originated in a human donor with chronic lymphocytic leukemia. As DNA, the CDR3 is TGCAGCTCTGTCAGGACTGGCACAGATACGCAGTATTTT. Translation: CSSVRTGTDTQYF.